These 11 T cell receptor beta chains came from one sample sequenced in a study of control samples from healthy donors and cancer patients. Sequenced by immunoSEQ multiplex PCR; TCRdb stores in-frame clones only, minus some. The sample holds tens of thousands of clones, around 90% seen once. The sequenced material came from PBMCs. Receptor source: a woman in her sixties or seventies with head and neck cancer.

The chain uses TRBV5-4 and TRBJ1-6; the match to TRBD1 covers 8 bases. Trimming removed 4 bases from V and 10 bases from J; junction bases left unmatched: 7. Germline CDR1 is SGHNT and CDR2 is YYREEE (reference sequence). The CDR3 sequence is 14 residues long. CDR3 DNA: TGTGCCAGCAGCCTGGACAGGGTTTTCTCACCCCTCCACTTT. The encoded protein is CASSLDRVFSPLHF.

The chain has TRBV3-1 (or the pseudogene TRBV3-2) and TRBJ2-2; no reliable D call. The V gene's germline CDR1 is LGHDT and CDR2 YNNKEL (reference sequence). The CDR3 runs 15 residues. The germline V and J ends were trimmed by 4 bases and 0 bases, with 9 bases remaining between them. The DNA for the CDR3 is TGTGCCAGCAGCCTTAGCCCCGCGAACACCGGGGAGCTGTTTTTT. Translated, it gives CASSLSPANTGELFF.

The chain couples TRBV5-8 to TRBJ1-6, with 9 nucleotides matching TRBD1. The CDR3 length is 15 residues. Germline trimming cut 4 bases from V and 5 bases from J; bases unmatched to any gene: 4. In germline, CDR1 is SGHTS, CDR2 YDEGEE. The CDR3 DNA reads as TGTGCCAGCAGCCGGGGGGACAGGGATAATTCACCCCTCCACTTT. It encodes CASSRGDRDNSPLHF.

J is TRBJ1-1 and V is TRBV7-9; D ambiguous. Trimming shortened V by 5 bases and J by 0 bases, and 10 bases separated the two germline ends. CDR3 length equals 14 residues. From germline, CDR1 is SEHNR and CDR2 FQNEAQ (reference sequence). The CDR3 DNA sequence: TGTGCCAGCAGCCCCTGGACGCTGAACACTGAAGCTTTCTTT. Translation gives CASSPWTLNTEAFF.

This clone has just one count. This chain uses TRBV6-2 or TRBV6-3 with TRBJ2-7; no definite D call. The CDR3 contains 11 residues. Trimming shortened V by 5 bases and J by 2 bases, and 4 bases separated the two germline ends. CDR1 and CDR2 (germline): MNHEY, SVGEGT. The CDR3 DNA reads as TGTGCCAGCAGTGACCCCTACGAGCAGTACTTC. As protein: CASSDPYEQYF.

The CDR3 sequence is CASSARDRENTGELFF. The CDR3 bases are TGTGCCAGCAGCGCCAGGGACAGAGAGAACACCGGGGAGCTGTTTTTT. The V call is TRBV9, the J call TRBJ2-2; 7 nucleotides agree with TRBD1. Germline CDR1 is SGDLS and CDR2 is YYNGEE. V shed 3 bases and J 1 base; nucleotides not matched to a gene: 6. This CDR3 is built from 16 residues.

The J gene is TRBJ2-7, the V gene TRBV27; tentatively, D is TRBD1 (6 bases). Germline V gene sequence: CDR1 MNHEY, CDR2 SMNVEV (reference sequence). V lost 6 bases, J lost 1 base, and 10 bases lay in between. There are 13 residues in the CDR3. CDR3 sequence reads: CASSQGNSYEQYF. The CDR3 DNA reads as TGTGCCAGCAGCCAGGGGAATTCCTACGAGCAGTACTTC.

The genes are TRBV11-2 and TRBJ1-2; D gene unclear. The CDR3 is made up of 11 amino acids. Germline V CDR1 and CDR2: SGHAT, FQNNGV. Trimming removed 4 bases at V and 7 bases at J, with 7 bases between. The CDR3 nucleotides are TGTGCCAGCAGCTCCGCGGTTGGCTACACCTTC. This gives the protein CASSSAVGYTF.

The rearrangement joins TRBV20-1 to TRBJ1-5; TRBD1 matches at 7 bases. Trimming removed 3 bases from V and 0 bases from J; junction bases left unmatched: 5. Germline values: CDR1 DFQATT, CDR2 SNEGSKA (reference sequence). The CDR3 is made up of 15 amino acids. The DNA for the CDR3 is TGCAGTGCTAGTACGCAGGGGGATAGCAATCAGCCCCAGCATTTT. Encoded protein: CSASTQGDSNQPQHF.

This clone came up once. The chain combines TRBV6-5 with TRBJ2-1, with TRBD2 matching over 7 bases. Trimming cost V 9 bases and J 7 bases; bases outside gene matches: 6. Germline loops: CDR1 MNHEY, CDR2 SVGAGI. The CDR3 contains 12 residues. The CDR3 region is CASFGGFNEQFF. In DNA, the CDR3 is TGTGCCAGTTTCGGGGGGTTTAATGAGCAGTTCTTC.

The CDR3 DNA reads as TGTGCCAGCAGCGTAGTCACAGGGTCACTGAACACTGAAGCTTTCTTT. Protein product: CASSVVTGSLNTEAFF. The genes are TRBV9 and TRBJ1-1, with TRBD1 as a possible D gene (6 bases). Trimming left V 0 bases short and J 0 bases short, with 12 bases between. This CDR3 spans 16 amino acids. Per the germline V gene, CDR1 is SGDLS and CDR2 is YYNGEE. The full variable domain, its missing parts supplied by reference TRBV9 and TRBJ1-1, is DSGVTQTPKHLITATGQRVTLRCSPRSGDLSVYWYQQSLDQGLQFLIQYYNGEERAKGNILERFSAQQFPDLHSELNLSSLELGDSALYFCASSVVTGSLNTEAFFGQGTRLTVV.